This TCR beta chain emerged from a study of shared clonotypes between healthy human individuals. Looking at the study overall: CD4 naive cells filled three plates per donor, CD4 memory three, CD8 naive two and CD8 memory one.

CD4+ cell separation produced CD45RA+ naive and CD45RA-negative memory subsets. The study, taken as a whole, reports: Among non-shared clonotypes, generation probabilities were lower than among those shared by all four donors.

Germline V CDR1 and CDR2: LNHDA, SQIVND (reference sequence). V shed 8 bases and J shed 3 bases, with 13 bases lying between them. This CDR3 spans 13 amino acids. Profiled with immunoSEQ multiplex PCR; TCRdb holds only in-frame clones, not every one. The repertoire includes millions of clones, approximately 90% of them detected once, and about 0.13% sits in the top ten. This clone was picked up a small number of times. The antigen remains unidentified. This receptor was taken from a man aged 18 to 30 in good health. Sequencing used naive CD4+ T cells sorted from blood. The subset here: CD45RA+ positively selected. This sequence joins TRBV19 and TRBJ1-2; D is unclear. CDR3 sequence (DNA): TGTGCCAGTGCTTTGCGGGCAGACTATGGCTACACCTTC. Translation gives CASALRADYGYTF. Supplemented by reference TRBV19 and TRBJ1-2, the full variable domain reads DGGITQSPKYLFRKEGQNVTLSCEQNLNHDAMYWYRQDPGQGLRLIYYSQIVNDFQKGDIAEGYSVSREKKESFPLTVTSAQKNPTAFYLCASALRADYGYTFGSGTRLTVV.